These 5 T cell receptor beta chains were all obtained from the same sample, sequenced in a study of regulatory T cells in long-lasting Graves disease. The TCR beta library used iRepertoire HTBI primers with Arm-PCR amplification of CDR3. TCRdb analysed the multiplex PCR reads with MiXCR anew, one entry per CDR3 protein. This sample carries 550,000 or so distinct CDR3 sequences, about 12% of them seen once, and the ten largest clones take almost 9%. Time point given: newly diagnosed GD, antithyroid drugs for less than 3 months. From PBMCs, RNA was extracted and then used to make the TCR library. These data are also associated with another study on T cells in Graves' hyperthyroidism and ophthalmopathy.

This material consisted of peripheral blood mononuclear cells (PBMCs), taken at new diagnosis, from a patient treated with antithyroid drugs. All receptors derive from a young woman with Graves disease.

This clonotype was counted many times. The rearrangement joins TRBV19 to TRBJ1-6; 9 positions match TRBD1. Germline values: CDR1 LNHDA, CDR2 SQIVND (reference sequence). The CDR3 has 19 residues. The trim removed 3 bases at V and 0 bases at J, leaving 9 bases unmatched. The chain's CDR3 is CASSILGTGSSSYNSPLHF. The CDR3 DNA reads TGTGCCAGTAGTATCCTCGGGACAGGGAGCAGCTCCTATAATTCACCCCTCCACTTT.

This clonotype appeared a few times. Here the CDR3 DNA reads TGTGCCAGCAGCACGCAGGGAAAGTCCTACGAGCAGTACTTC. Amino acid sequence: CASSTQGKSYEQYF. The chain recombines TRBV2 with TRBJ2-7, with D perhaps TRBD1 (5 bases). The germline gives CDR1 SNHLY, CDR2 FYNNEI. Deletions cut 6 bases from V and 1 base from J, with 13 bases between. This CDR3 has 14 amino acids.

This clonotype was seen ten or more times. The chain has TRBV19 and TRBJ1-2; 9 positions agree with TRBD1. With 5 bases clipped from V and 8 bases from J, the junction kept 6 bases outside the gene matches. Germline V gene sequence: CDR1 LNHDA, CDR2 SQIVND (reference sequence). CDR3 length equals 13 residues. The CDR3 DNA follows: TGTGCCAGTAGTTGGGGACAGGGTGACGGCTACACCTTC. It codes for CASSWGQGDGYTF. The full variable domain, in which reference TRBV19 and TRBJ1-2 provide the parts outside the CDR3, is DGGITQSPKYLFRKEGQNVTLSCEQNLNHDAMYWYRQDPGQGLRLIYYSQIVNDFQKGDIAEGYSVSREKKESFPLTVTSAQKNPTAFYLCASSWGQGDGYTFGSGTRLTVV.

This chain links TRBV5-8 with TRBJ2-1; TRBD1 is a possible D gene (6 bases). The germline gives CDR1 SGHTS, CDR2 YDEGEE. V was trimmed by 1 base and J by 6 bases, leaving 20 bases between them. The CDR3 has 17 amino acids. CDR3 sequence (DNA): TGTGCCAGCAGCTTGATGACAGGAACCCGAATCGGCAATGAGCAGTTCTTC. Translating gives CASSLMTGTRIGNEQFF.

With respect to this clonotype: This could be a read error, since a much larger clone is one nucleotide away. This rearrangement joins TRBV19 to TRBJ1-4; D is ambiguous. This CDR3 is built from 20 residues. Germline loops: CDR1 LNHDA, CDR2 SQIVND (reference sequence). In nucleotides, the CDR3 is TGTGCCAATAGTATTCAAGGAGTAGTGGGATCGTTTGCAACTAATGAAAAACTGTTTTTT. It codes for CANSIQGVVGSFATNEKLFF.